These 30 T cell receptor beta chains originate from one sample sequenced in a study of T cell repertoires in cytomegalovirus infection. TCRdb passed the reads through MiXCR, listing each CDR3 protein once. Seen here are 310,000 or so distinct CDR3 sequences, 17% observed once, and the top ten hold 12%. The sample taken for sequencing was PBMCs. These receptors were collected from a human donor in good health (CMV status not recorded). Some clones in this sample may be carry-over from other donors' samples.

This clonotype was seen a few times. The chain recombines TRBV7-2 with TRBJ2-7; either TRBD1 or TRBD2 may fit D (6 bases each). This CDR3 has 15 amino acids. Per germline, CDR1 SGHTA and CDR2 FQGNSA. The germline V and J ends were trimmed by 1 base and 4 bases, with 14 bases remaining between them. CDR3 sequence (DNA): TGTGCCAGCAGCTTAGAGGTGGGGGGCACGTACGAGCAGTACTTC. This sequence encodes CASSLEVGGTYEQYF.

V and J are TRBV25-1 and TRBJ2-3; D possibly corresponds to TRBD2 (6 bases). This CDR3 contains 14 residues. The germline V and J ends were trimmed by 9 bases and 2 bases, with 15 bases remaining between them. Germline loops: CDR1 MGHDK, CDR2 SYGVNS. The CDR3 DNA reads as TGTGCCAGTCAGAACGGGGGATTCACAGATACGCAGTATTTT. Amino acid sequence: CASQNGGFTDTQYF.

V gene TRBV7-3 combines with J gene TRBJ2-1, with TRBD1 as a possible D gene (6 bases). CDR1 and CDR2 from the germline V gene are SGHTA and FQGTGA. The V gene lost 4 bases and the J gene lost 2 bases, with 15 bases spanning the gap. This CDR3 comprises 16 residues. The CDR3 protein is CASSSSQGKTYNEQFF. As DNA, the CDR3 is TGTGCCAGCAGCTCATCACAGGGTAAAACCTACAATGAGCAGTTCTTC.

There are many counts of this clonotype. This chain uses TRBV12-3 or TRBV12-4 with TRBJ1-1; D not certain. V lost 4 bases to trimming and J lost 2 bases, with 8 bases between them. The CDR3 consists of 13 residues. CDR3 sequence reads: CASSSTANTEAFF. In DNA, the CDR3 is TGTGCCAGCAGTTCGACGGCTAACACTGAAGCTTTCTTT.

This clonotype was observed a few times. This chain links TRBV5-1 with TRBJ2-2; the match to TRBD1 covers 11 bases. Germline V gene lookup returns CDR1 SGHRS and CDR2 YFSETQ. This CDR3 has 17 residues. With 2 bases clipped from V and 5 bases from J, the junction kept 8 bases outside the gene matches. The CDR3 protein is CASSFGTGTGGTGELFF. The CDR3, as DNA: TGCGCCAGCAGCTTTGGGACCGGGACAGGGGGTACCGGGGAGCTGTTTTTT.

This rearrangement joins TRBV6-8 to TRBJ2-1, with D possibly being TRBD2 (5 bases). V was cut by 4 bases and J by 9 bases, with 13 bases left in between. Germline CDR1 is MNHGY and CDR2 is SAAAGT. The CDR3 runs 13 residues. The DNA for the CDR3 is TGTGCCAGCAGTTCTACCCGTGAGGGTGAGCAGTTCTTC. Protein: CASSSTREGEQFF.

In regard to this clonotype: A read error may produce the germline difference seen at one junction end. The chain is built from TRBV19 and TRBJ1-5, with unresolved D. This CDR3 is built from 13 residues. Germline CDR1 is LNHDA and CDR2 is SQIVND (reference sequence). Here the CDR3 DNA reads TGTGCCAGTAGTACCCGAACGGATCACCCCCAGCATTTT. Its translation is CASSTRTDHPQHF.

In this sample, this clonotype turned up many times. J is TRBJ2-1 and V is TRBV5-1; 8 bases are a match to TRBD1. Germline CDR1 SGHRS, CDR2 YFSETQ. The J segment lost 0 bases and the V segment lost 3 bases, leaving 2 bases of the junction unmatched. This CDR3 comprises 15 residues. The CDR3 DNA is TGCGCCAGCAGCTGGACAGGGAGCTCCTACAATGAGCAGTTCTTC. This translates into CASSWTGSSYNEQFF. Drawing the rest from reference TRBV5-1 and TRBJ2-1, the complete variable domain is KAGVTQTPRYLIKTRGQQVTLSCSPISGHRSVSWYQQTPGQGLQFLFEYFSETQRNKGNFPGRFSGRQFSNSRSEMNVSTLELGDSALYLCASSWTGSSYNEQFFGPGTRLTVL.

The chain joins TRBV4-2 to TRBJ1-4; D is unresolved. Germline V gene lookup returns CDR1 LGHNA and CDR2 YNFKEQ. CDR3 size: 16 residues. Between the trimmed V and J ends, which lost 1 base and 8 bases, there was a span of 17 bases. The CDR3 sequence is CASSQGQAPGGEKLFF. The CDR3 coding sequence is TGTGCCAGCAGCCAAGGTCAGGCCCCAGGTGGGGAAAAACTGTTTTTT.

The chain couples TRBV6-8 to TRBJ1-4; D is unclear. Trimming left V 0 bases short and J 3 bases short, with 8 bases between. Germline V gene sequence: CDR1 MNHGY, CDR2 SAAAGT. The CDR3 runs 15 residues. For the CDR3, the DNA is TGTGCCAGCAGTTACTCCGGGCAGCCTAATGAAAAACTGTTTTTT. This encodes CASSYSGQPNEKLFF.

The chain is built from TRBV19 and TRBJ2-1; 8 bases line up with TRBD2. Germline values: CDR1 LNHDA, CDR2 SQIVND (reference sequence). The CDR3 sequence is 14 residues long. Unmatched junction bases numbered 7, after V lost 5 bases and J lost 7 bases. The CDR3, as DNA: TGTGCCAGTAGTGTCGGACTAGCTGTAAATGAGCAGTTCTTC. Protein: CASSVGLAVNEQFF.

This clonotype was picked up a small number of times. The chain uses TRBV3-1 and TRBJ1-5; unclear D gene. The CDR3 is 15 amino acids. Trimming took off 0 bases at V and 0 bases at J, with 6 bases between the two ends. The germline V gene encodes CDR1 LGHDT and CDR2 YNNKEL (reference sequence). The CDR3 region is CASSQDTHSNQPQHF. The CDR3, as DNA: TGTGCCAGCAGCCAAGATACACATAGCAATCAGCCCCAGCATTTT.

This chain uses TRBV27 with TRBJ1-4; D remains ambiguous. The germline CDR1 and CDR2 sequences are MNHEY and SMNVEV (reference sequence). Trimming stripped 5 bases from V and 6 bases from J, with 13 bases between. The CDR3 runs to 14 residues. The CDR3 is CASSPWDPYEKLFF. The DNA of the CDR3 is TGTGCCAGCAGTCCCTGGGATCCGTATGAAAAACTGTTTTTT.

CDR3: CASSLFAITGELFF. The DNA of the CDR3 is TGTGCCAGCAGCTTATTCGCGATCACCGGGGAGCTGTTTTTT. The chain has TRBV7-2 and TRBJ2-2; no clear D gene. CDR1 is SGHTA, CDR2 FQGNSA, per germline. This CDR3 comprises 14 residues. V lost 2 bases to trimming and J lost 4 bases, with 8 bases between them.

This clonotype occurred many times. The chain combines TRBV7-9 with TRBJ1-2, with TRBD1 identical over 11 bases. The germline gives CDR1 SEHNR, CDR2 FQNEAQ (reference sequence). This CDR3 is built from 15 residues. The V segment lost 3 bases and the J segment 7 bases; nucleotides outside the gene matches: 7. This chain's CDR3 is CASSFGTGGSTGYTF. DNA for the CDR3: TGTGCCAGCAGCTTCGGGACAGGGGGATCTACTGGCTACACCTTC.

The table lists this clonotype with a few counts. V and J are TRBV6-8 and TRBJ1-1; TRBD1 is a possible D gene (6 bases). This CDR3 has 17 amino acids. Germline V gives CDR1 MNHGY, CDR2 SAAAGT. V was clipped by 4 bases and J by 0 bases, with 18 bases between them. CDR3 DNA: TGTGCCAGCAGTTCTAATTGGGGGGGCATCATGAACACTGAAGCTTTCTTT. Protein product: CASSSNWGGIMNTEAFF.

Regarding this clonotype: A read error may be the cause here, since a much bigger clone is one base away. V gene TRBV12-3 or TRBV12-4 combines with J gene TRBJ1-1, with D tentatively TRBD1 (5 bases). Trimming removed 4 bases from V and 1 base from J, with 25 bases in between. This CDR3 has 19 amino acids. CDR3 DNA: TGTGCCAGCAGTTCCCACCAGGGTAGCGACACGGTCAAGAACACTGAAGCTTTCTTT. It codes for CASSSHQGSDTVKNTEAFF.

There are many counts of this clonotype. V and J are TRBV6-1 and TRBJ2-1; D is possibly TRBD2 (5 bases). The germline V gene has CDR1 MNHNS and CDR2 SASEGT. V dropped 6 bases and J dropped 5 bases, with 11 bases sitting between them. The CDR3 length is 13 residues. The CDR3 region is CASRGLSNNEQFF. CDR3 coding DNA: TGTGCCAGCAGAGGACTTTCGAACAATGAGCAGTTCTTC.

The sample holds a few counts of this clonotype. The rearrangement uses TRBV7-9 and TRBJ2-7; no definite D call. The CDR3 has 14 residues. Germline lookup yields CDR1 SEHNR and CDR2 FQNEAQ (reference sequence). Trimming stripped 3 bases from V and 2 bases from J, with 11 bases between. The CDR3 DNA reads TGTGCCAGCAGCTTCGGACGTGAGGCCTACGAGCAGTACTTC. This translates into CASSFGREAYEQYF.

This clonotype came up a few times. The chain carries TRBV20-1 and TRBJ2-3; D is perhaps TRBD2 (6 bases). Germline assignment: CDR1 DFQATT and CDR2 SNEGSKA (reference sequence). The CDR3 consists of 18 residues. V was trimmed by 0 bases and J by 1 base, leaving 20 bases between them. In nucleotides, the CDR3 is TGCAGTGCTAGAGATCCGATATCGGGCGGGGACCGCACAGATACGCAGTATTTT. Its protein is CSARDPISGGDRTDTQYF.

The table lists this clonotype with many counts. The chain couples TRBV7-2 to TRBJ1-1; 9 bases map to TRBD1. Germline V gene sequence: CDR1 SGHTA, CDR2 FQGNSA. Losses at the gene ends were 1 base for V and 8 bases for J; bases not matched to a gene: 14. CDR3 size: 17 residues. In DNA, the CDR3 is TGTGCCAGCAGCTTAGATGGGACAGGGACCCCCTTTAGGGAAGCTTTCTTT. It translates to CASSLDGTGTPFREAFF.

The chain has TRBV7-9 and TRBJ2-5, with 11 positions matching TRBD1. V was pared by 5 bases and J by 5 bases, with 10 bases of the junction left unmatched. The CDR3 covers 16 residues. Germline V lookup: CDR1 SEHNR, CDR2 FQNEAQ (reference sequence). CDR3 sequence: CASSLGNRDRGETQYF. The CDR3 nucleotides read TGTGCCAGCAGCCTTGGGAACCGGGACAGGGGGGAGACCCAGTACTTC.

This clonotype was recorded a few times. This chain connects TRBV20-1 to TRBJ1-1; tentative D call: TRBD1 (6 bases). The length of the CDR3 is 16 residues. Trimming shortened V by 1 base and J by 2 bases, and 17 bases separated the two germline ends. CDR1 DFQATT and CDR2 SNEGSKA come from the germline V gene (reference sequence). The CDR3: CSARGGGAGINTEAFF. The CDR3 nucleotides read TGCAGTGCTAGAGGAGGGGGGGCAGGGATCAACACTGAAGCTTTCTTT.

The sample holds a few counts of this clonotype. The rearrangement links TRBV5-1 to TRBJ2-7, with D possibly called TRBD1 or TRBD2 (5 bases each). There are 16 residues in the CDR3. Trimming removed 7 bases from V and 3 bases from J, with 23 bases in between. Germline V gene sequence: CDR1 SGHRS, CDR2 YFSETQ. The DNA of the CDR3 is TGCGCCAGCCGGGAAAACCCGACGTGGGACGGCTACGAGCAGTACTTC. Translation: CASRENPTWDGYEQYF. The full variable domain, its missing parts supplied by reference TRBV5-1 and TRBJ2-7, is KAGVTQTPRYLIKTRGQQVTLSCSPISGHRSVSWYQQTPGQGLQFLFEYFSETQRNKGNFPGRFSGRQFSNSRSEMNVSTLELGDSALYLCASRENPTWDGYEQYFGPGTRLTVT.

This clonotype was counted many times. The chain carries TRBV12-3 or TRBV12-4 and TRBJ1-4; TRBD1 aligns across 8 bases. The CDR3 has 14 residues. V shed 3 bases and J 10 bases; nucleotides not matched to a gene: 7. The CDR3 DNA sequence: TGTGCCAGCAGTTTTGGACAGGGCACGGGAAAACTGTTTTTT. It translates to CASSFGQGTGKLFF.

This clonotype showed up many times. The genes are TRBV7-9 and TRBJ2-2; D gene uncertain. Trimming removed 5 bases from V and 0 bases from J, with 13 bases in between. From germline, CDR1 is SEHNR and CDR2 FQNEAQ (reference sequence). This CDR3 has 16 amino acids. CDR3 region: CASSPSGPTNTGELFF. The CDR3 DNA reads TGTGCCAGCAGCCCGTCCGGGCCCACGAACACCGGGGAGCTGTTTTTT.

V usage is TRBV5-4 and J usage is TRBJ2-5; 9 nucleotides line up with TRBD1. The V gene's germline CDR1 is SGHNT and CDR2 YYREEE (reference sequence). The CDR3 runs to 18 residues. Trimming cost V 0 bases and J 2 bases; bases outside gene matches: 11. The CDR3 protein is CASSLGLQGAGVQETQYF. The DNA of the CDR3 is TGTGCCAGCAGCTTGGGGCTACAGGGGGCGGGGGTTCAAGAGACCCAGTACTTC.

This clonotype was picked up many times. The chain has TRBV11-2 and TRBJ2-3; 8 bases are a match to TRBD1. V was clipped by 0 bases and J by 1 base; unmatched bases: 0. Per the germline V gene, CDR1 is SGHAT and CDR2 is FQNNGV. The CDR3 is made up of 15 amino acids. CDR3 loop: CASSLDRGRTDTQYF. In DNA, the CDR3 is TGTGCCAGCAGCTTAGACAGGGGGCGCACAGATACGCAGTATTTT.

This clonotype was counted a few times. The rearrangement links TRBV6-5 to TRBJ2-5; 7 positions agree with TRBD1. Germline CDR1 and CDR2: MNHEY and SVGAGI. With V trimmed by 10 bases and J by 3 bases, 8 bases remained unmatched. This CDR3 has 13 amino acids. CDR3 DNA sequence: TGTGCCACCCGGGACAGCGCAAAAGAGACCCAGTACTTC. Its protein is CATRDSAKETQYF.

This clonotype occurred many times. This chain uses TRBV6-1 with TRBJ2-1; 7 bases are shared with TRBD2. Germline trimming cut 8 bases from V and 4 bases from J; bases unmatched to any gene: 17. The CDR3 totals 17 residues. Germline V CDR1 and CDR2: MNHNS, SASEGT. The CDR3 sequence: CASQSGDYIPGYNEQFF. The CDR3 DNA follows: TGTGCCAGCCAGAGTGGGGACTACATTCCAGGATACAATGAGCAGTTCTTC.